This T cell receptor beta chain was obtained from a study of blood T cell repertoires in COVID-19. As for the study in general: Both acute and convalescent COVID-19 samples were obtained from the United States, Italy and Spain.

V lost 6 bases, J lost 5 bases, and 11 bases stayed unmatched. This CDR3 comprises 15 residues. Germline V CDR1 and CDR2: SQVTM, ANQGSEA. Sequencing used immunoSEQ multiplex PCR; TCRdb keeps in-frame clones, though not all of them. Of roughly 300,000 clones in the sample, roughly 90% were seen once. While infection was still active, Seattle patients were enrolled and then followed longitudinally. The TCR was taken from a woman under 40 with COVID-19, enrolled during active disease. V gene TRBV29-1 combines with J gene TRBJ2-3; 10 nucleotides agree with TRBD1. Sequenced material: peripheral blood. Here the CDR3 DNA reads TGCAGCGTAGTGGCCGGGACAGGGGCCGGAGATACGCAGTATTTT. Its translation is CSVVAGTGAGDTQYF.